The T cell receptor beta chain under discussion was sequenced for a study of cytomegalovirus exposure and HLA in healthy donors. Study context: When 398 donors were genotyped, about 86% of them were found to fall in the Caucasian-associated ancestry cluster.

Both 60 Vbeta primers and 13 Jbeta primers went into the PCR. Here immunoSEQ multiplex PCR was the method, and the copy in TCRdb shows in-frame clones only, minus some. The sample gives over 200,000 clones, around 89% of which show up once; about 1% is in the top ten. Germline V gene sequence: CDR1 MNHEY, CDR2 SVGAGI. The CDR3 spans 10 residues. With 9 bases removed from V and 3 bases from J, the gap between germline ends came to 5 bases. Notes on the study in general: The sole available immune exposure information was CMV serostatus. Later analysis demonstrated an association between a missense DCLRE1C variant and TCR beta V- and J-gene trimming.

In the case of this clone: Its matching antigen is unknown.

The sequence was obtained from a woman aged 18-29 years in good health and CMV-seronegative. What was sequenced was PBMCs. The rearrangement joins TRBV6-5 to TRBJ1-2; D unclear. The CDR3 loop is CASPYYGYTF. CDR3 in DNA: TGTGCCAGTCCTTACTATGGCTACACCTTC.